Each of the 32 T cell receptor beta chains below was sequenced from the same sample in a study of radiation and T cells in renal cell carcinoma (dated by TCRdb to the early 2020s). The library was generated by the immunoSEQ multiplex PCR assay. The table was pulled from immuneACCESS by TCRdb, which kept in-frame rearrangements only. Such tables lose some clones; where checked, under half of the loss comes from unresolved V genes, and the rest has no known cause. The sample yields 130,000 to 150,000 clones; 88% were counted once. More than 10% of the sample lies in the top ten. This sample's time point label indicates: baseline pretreatment blood. The intended sense of this specimen's treatment or condition label: 15 Gy SBRT to primary tumor, nephrectomy 4 weeks later. This material consisted of blood, taken from a patient whose treatment included radiotherapy and nephrectomy. The receptors were gathered from a woman aged 45-65 years with renal cell carcinoma.

The chain recombines TRBV6-1 with TRBJ1-4, with D unresolved. CDR1 is MNHNS, CDR2 SASEGT, per germline. The CDR3 has 10 residues. With 10 bases removed from V and 8 bases from J, the gap between germline ends came to 8 bases. DNA of the CDR3: TGTGCCACCGCGGAGGAAAAACTGTTTTTT. Its translation: CATAEEKLFF.

V and J are TRBV2 and TRBJ2-3; 8 bases fit TRBD1. The V and J ends lost 10 bases and 0 bases, in that order; junction bases with no gene match: 3. This CDR3 has 13 residues. Germline CDR1 and CDR2: SNHLY and FYNNEI. The DNA for the CDR3 is TGTGCCAACCGACAGGGGAGCACAGATACGCAGTATTTT. It codes for CANRQGSTDTQYF.

The CDR3 nucleotides read TGCGCCAGCAGCCAAGATCCGGGGGCAGATACGCAGTATTTT. Amino acid sequence: CASSQDPGADTQYF. The gene calls are TRBV4-3 and TRBJ2-3; D perhaps matches TRBD2 (6 bases). This CDR3 is 14 amino acids long. V lost 0 bases to trimming and J lost 4 bases, with 8 bases between them. CDR1 is LGHNA, CDR2 YSLEER, per germline.

The count of this clone is one. This chain links TRBV5-8 with TRBJ1-1; D gene uncertain. The V gene lost 2 bases and the J gene lost 1 base, with 9 bases spanning the gap. CDR1 and CDR2 (germline): SGHTS, YDEGEE. The CDR3 runs to 14 residues. CDR3: CASSFFPGNTEAFF. The CDR3 nucleotides read TGTGCCAGCAGCTTTTTTCCAGGGAACACTGAAGCTTTCTTT.

The chain recombines TRBV7-6 with TRBJ2-1; tentatively, D is TRBD1 (6 bases). The CDR3 extends over 16 amino acids. V was shortened by 5 bases and J by 0 bases, with 14 bases between the two germline ends. Germline values: CDR1 SGHVS, CDR2 FNYEAQ. CDR3 sequence reads: CASSDQGMSSYNEQFF. The CDR3 DNA sequence: TGTGCCAGCAGCGACCAGGGGATGAGCTCCTACAATGAGCAGTTCTTC.

The chain is built from TRBV20-1 and TRBJ2-1, with D tentatively TRBD2 (5 bases). There are 11 residues in the CDR3. The V and J ends lost 6 bases and 5 bases respectively, with 8 bases between them. Germline CDR1 and CDR2: DFQATT and SNEGSKA (reference sequence). The CDR3 loop is CSARTDNEQFF. CDR3 nucleotides: TGCAGTGCGCGGACTGACAATGAGCAGTTCTTC.

The V gene is TRBV6-1, the J gene TRBJ1-2; D is ambiguous. Germline lookup yields CDR1 MNHNS and CDR2 SASEGT. V lost 6 bases, J lost 0 bases, and 11 bases lay in between. The CDR3 runs 14 residues. The CDR3 loop is CASSSWESNYGYTF. As DNA, the CDR3 is TGTGCCAGCAGCTCCTGGGAGTCTAACTATGGCTACACCTTC.

Note on this clone: Other nucleotide sequences from this sample produce the same CDR3. The gene calls are TRBV7-3 and TRBJ1-3; no clear D. Trimming stripped 0 bases from V and 1 base from J, with 4 bases between. CDR1 and CDR2 (germline): SGHTA, FQGTGA. The CDR3 is 14 residues long. The CDR3 DNA reads as TGTGCCAGCAGCTTAACGGGGTCTGGAAACACCATATATTTT. As protein: CASSLTGSGNTIYF.

V gene TRBV6-6 combines with J gene TRBJ2-3; no firm D call. The CDR3 loop spans 14 amino acids. The V end was cut by 4 bases, the J end by 0 bases, with 8 bases between. Germline V gene lookup returns CDR1 MNHNY and CDR2 SVGAGI (reference sequence). CDR3 nucleotides: TGTGCCAGCAGTTTATCGGACAGCACAGATACGCAGTATTTT. Protein sequence: CASSLSDSTDTQYF.

A remark on this clone: Other DNA sequences in this sample translate to the same CDR3. The CDR3 sequence: CASSLGQGPDTQYF. DNA for the CDR3: TGCGCCAGCAGCTTGGGACAGGGACCAGATACGCAGTATTTT. The V call is TRBV5-1, the J call TRBJ2-3; 7 bases are shared with TRBD1. The V segment lost 0 bases and the J segment 4 bases; nucleotides outside the gene matches: 2. Germline V gives CDR1 SGHRS, CDR2 YFSETQ. CDR3 length: 14 residues.

The rearrangement uses TRBV6-1 and TRBJ1-1, with 10 positions matching TRBD1. V trimming: 6 bases; J trimming: 3 bases; junction bases outside the gene matches: 4. CDR1 is MNHNS, CDR2 SASEGT, per germline. CDR3 length equals 14 residues. DNA of the CDR3: TGTGCCAGCAGGGACGACAGGGGGCACACTGAAGCTTTCTTT. Its translation is CASRDDRGHTEAFF.

The chain has TRBV15 and TRBJ2-5; D is possibly TRBD2 (5 bases). CDR3 length: 16 amino acids. Germline loops: CDR1 LNHNV, CDR2 YYDKDF (reference sequence). V lost 0 bases to trimming and J lost 5 bases, with 16 bases between them. The CDR3 coding sequence is TGTGCCACCAGCAGAGAAACCAACGAGGGTTTGGAGACCCAGTACTTC. It encodes CATSRETNEGLETQYF.

The V call is TRBV7-9, the J call TRBJ1-1; D call uncertain. CDR1 SEHNR and CDR2 FQNEAQ come from the germline V gene (reference sequence). CDR3 length equals 16 residues. V was clipped by 3 bases and J by 0 bases, with 14 bases between them. The CDR3 spells CASSLGSSLMNTEAFF. CDR3 DNA: TGTGCCAGCAGCTTGGGGTCCAGCCTCATGAACACTGAAGCTTTCTTT.

The chain combines TRBV18 with TRBJ1-5; D may be TRBD1 (5 bases). V was shortened by 6 bases and J by 1 base, with 22 bases between the two germline ends. This CDR3 spans 18 amino acids. Germline V gene data show CDR1 as KGHSH and CDR2 as LQKENI. CDR3 bases: TGTGCCAGCTCGCCCCAATCTCCCCAGGGTGGGAGCAATCAGCCCCAGCATTTT. Residues: CASSPQSPQGGSNQPQHF.

The V gene is TRBV6-5, the J gene TRBJ1-3, with TRBD1 matching over 7 bases. V lost 2 bases and J lost 0; bases outside the gene matches: 1. From germline, CDR1 is MNHEY and CDR2 SVGAGI. CDR3 length: 15 amino acids. The CDR3 DNA sequence: TGTGCCAGCAGTTACGGGACAGCCTCTGGAAACACCATATATTTT. Encoded protein: CASSYGTASGNTIYF.

The gene calls are TRBV29-1 and TRBJ2-1; 9 bases align to TRBD2. This CDR3 has 15 residues. Per the germline V gene, CDR1 is SQVTM and CDR2 is ANQGSEA. The V and J ends lost 6 bases and 9 bases, in that order; junction bases with no gene match: 15. CDR3 in amino acids: CSVPTRRGGFVEQFF. The CDR3 DNA sequence: TGCAGCGTACCCACGAGGCGGGGGGGCTTTGTTGAGCAGTTCTTC.

The rearrangement links TRBV25-1 to TRBJ2-2; no clear D gene. Trimming pared 10 bases from V and 3 bases from J, leaving 9 bases between. From germline, CDR1 is MGHDK and CDR2 SYGVNS. This CDR3 has 12 amino acids. The DNA of the CDR3 is TGTGCCATCACCCGCGACACCGGGGAGCTGTTTTTT. This sequence encodes CAITRDTGELFF.

This sequence joins TRBV6-5 and TRBJ2-3; D call uncertain. Germline CDR1 and CDR2: MNHEY and SVGAGI. Deletions cut 6 bases from V and 8 bases from J, with 18 bases between. The CDR3 consists of 14 residues. CDR3 sequence reads: CASSPVQSRPTQYF. CDR3 bases: TGTGCCAGCAGCCCGGTCCAAAGTAGGCCTACGCAGTATTTT.

V is TRBV9 and J is TRBJ1-2; D may be TRBD1 (5 bases). The CDR3 extends over 14 amino acids. Trimming cost V 0 bases and J 4 bases, with 10 bases left between them. Germline V lookup: CDR1 SGDLS, CDR2 YYNGEE. In DNA form, the CDR3 reads TGTGCCAGCAGCGTAGAGGGGACCTCCTATGGCTACACCTTC. It yields the protein CASSVEGTSYGYTF.

The chain employs TRBV4-1 and TRBJ2-7; TRBD1 or TRBD2 may be the D gene (5 bases each). The CDR3 contains 14 residues. Germline V gene sequence: CDR1 MGHRA, CDR2 YSYEKL. V dropped 4 bases and J dropped 4 bases, with 14 bases sitting between them. DNA for the CDR3: TGCGCCAGCAGCCCGGGGACGGTGACATACGAGCAGTACTTC. This sequence encodes CASSPGTVTYEQYF.

Only a few counts were recorded for this clone. V is TRBV19 and J is TRBJ1-6; the D is unclear. V shed 9 bases and J shed 5 bases, with 14 bases lying between them. The V gene's germline CDR1 is LNHDA and CDR2 SQIVND (reference sequence). The CDR3 length is 14 residues. CDR3 loop: CASTIGRHNSPLHF. CDR3 nucleotides: TGTGCCAGCACCATAGGGAGGCATAATTCACCCCTCCACTTT.

The J gene is TRBJ2-7, the V gene TRBV5-1, with D hard to call. The germline V gene has CDR1 SGHRS and CDR2 YFSETQ. V was cut by 4 bases and J by 3 bases, with 20 bases left in between. The CDR3 is 16 amino acids. The CDR3: CASSPGSWAKLYEQYF. In DNA, the CDR3 is TGCGCCAGCAGCCCCGGGTCCTGGGCGAAACTCTACGAGCAGTACTTC.

The chain combines TRBV6-1 with TRBJ1-3; the D gene is possibly TRBD1 (6 bases). Germline CDR1 reads MNHNS; CDR2 reads SASEGT. V lost 5 bases, J lost 4 bases, and 12 bases lay in between. CDR3 length: 14 residues. Written as DNA, the CDR3 is TGTGCCAGCAGTCCCTGGGGGCAAGGAAACACCATATATTTT. Its protein is CASSPWGQGNTIYF.

J is TRBJ1-1 and V is TRBV7-9; D unclear. V lost 3 bases and J 1 base, leaving 15 bases between the germline ends. Germline loops: CDR1 SEHNR, CDR2 FQNEAQ (reference sequence). The CDR3 contains 16 residues. The CDR3 is CASSFTEQTGNTEAFF. In nucleotides, the CDR3 is TGTGCCAGCAGCTTTACCGAGCAGACGGGGAACACTGAAGCTTTCTTT.

The sample holds one count of this clone. This sequence joins TRBV7-2 and TRBJ1-5; unclear D gene. CDR3 length: 15 amino acids. The V gene lost 5 bases and the J gene lost 6 bases, with 17 bases spanning the gap. Germline V gene data show CDR1 as SGHTA and CDR2 as FQGNSA. CDR3 in DNA: TGTGCCAGCAGCCCAGGTGCGGGAGGCGGTCAGCCCCAGCATTTT. Residues: CASSPGAGGGQPQHF.

The V call is TRBV7-9, the J call TRBJ1-5; D ambiguous. There are 13 residues in the CDR3. Between the trimmed V and J ends, which lost 4 bases and 11 bases, there was a span of 15 bases. CDR1 and CDR2 (germline): SEHNR, FQNEAQ (reference sequence). CDR3 region: CASSSEGPGAQHF. DNA for the CDR3: TGTGCCAGCAGCTCCGAAGGCCCAGGAGCCCAGCATTTT. Together with reference TRBV7-9 and TRBJ1-5, the CDR3 gives the full variable domain: DTGVSQNPRHKITKRGQNVTFRCDPISEHNRLYWYRQTLGQGPEFLTYFQNEAQLEKSRLLSDRFSAERPKGSFSTLEIQRTEQGDSAMYLCASSSEGPGAQHFGDGTRLSIL.

Turning to this clone: Other nucleotide sequences in the sample specify the same CDR3. This chain uses TRBV6-4 with TRBJ2-3; 7 bases are a match to TRBD2. Looked up from germline, CDR1 is MRHNA and CDR2 is SNTAGT. Trimming removed 3 bases from V and 1 base from J; junction bases left unmatched: 1. CDR3 length: 14 amino acids. The CDR3 coding sequence is TGTGCCAGCAGTGATCGGGGGGGCACAGATACGCAGTATTTT. It codes for CASSDRGGTDTQYF.

This rearrangement joins TRBV5-4 to TRBJ1-5; TRBD1 might be the D (5 bases). V was cut by 4 bases and J by 7 bases, with 18 bases left in between. CDR3 length: 15 amino acids. Germline CDR1 SGHNT, CDR2 YYREEE (reference sequence). The CDR3 is CASSTGGAGNQPQHF. CDR3 bases: TGTGCCAGCAGCACGGGTGGAGCAGGGAACCAGCCCCAGCATTTT.

The gene calls are TRBV6-5 and TRBJ2-2; 8 nucleotides line up with TRBD1. With V trimmed by 5 bases and J by 5 bases, 7 bases remained unmatched. The CDR3 is 15 amino acids. CDR1 and CDR2 from the germline V gene are MNHEY and SVGAGI. The CDR3 here is CASSKDRDFTGELFF. CDR3 coding DNA: TGTGCCAGCAGTAAGGACAGGGATTTTACCGGGGAGCTGTTTTTT.

This rearrangement joins TRBV29-1 to TRBJ2-5; a possible D gene is TRBD1 (6 bases). CDR1 is SQVTM, CDR2 ANQGSEA, per germline. CDR3 length: 14 amino acids. V shed 3 bases and J shed 5 bases, with 16 bases lying between them. In nucleotides, the CDR3 is TGCAGCGTTGACGGCGGCAGGGGTAGGGAGACCCAGTACTTC. Translating it yields CSVDGGRGRETQYF. The full variable domain, its missing parts supplied by reference TRBV29-1 and TRBJ2-5, is SAVISQKPSRDICQRGTSLTIQCQVDSQVTMMFWYRQQPGQSLTLIATANQGSEATYESGFVIDKFPISRPNLTFSTLTVSNMSPEDSSIYLCSVDGGRGRETQYFGPGTRLLVL.

This chain links TRBV29-1 with TRBJ1-2, with no clear D. Germline loops: CDR1 SQVTM, CDR2 ANQGSEA. Trimming pared 5 bases from V and 4 bases from J, leaving 14 bases between. The CDR3 loop spans 13 amino acids. CDR3 sequence: CSVPPQDVYGYTF. CDR3 sequence (DNA): TGCAGCGTTCCCCCCCAGGATGTCTATGGCTACACCTTC.

The chain has TRBV9 and TRBJ1-2; D perhaps matches TRBD1 (6 bases). Trimming cost V 4 bases and J 4 bases, with 20 bases left between them. CDR3 length equals 16 residues. Germline CDR1 is SGDLS and CDR2 is YYNGEE. DNA for the CDR3: TGTGCCAGCAGCCCCCTCGGCCACGGACAGCCCTATGGCTACACCTTC. This codes for CASSPLGHGQPYGYTF.